These 27 T cell receptor beta chains came from one sample sequenced in a study of blood T cell repertoires in COVID-19. Method: immunoSEQ multiplex PCR; TCRdb's copy keeps in-frame clones and lacks some. The profile shows 60,000 or so clones, around 81% of them singletons. Source material: peripheral blood. The source is a human donor in a cohort sampled during active COVID-19.

The rearrangement joins TRBV2 to TRBJ1-1, with 8 bases that match TRBD1. This CDR3 region has 15 residues. CDR1 is SNHLY, CDR2 FYNNEI, per germline. Germline trimming cut 1 base from V and 11 bases from J; bases unmatched to any gene: 12. The CDR3 DNA reads TGTGCCAGCAGTGAAGGGAAGACAGGGGTGTTTCGGGCTTTCTTT. Amino acid sequence: CASSEGKTGVFRAFF. Full variable domain (rest looked up from reference TRBV2 and TRBJ1-1): EPEVTQTPSHQVTQMGQEVILRCVPISNHLYFYWYRQILGQKVEFLVSFYNNEISEKSEIFDDQFSVERPDGSNFTLKIRSTKLEDSAMYFCASSEGKTGVFRAFFGQGTRLTVV.

The chain uses TRBV28 and TRBJ1-3; possibly TRBD1 for D (6 bases). The CDR3 is made up of 14 amino acids. Trimming took 5 bases from V and 4 from J, leaving 12 bases between them. In germline, CDR1 is MDHEN, CDR2 SYDVKM. The CDR3: CASSSTGKGNTIYF. The CDR3 bases are TGTGCCAGCAGTAGTACAGGGAAAGGAAACACCATATATTTT.

For this clone: Compared with germline, one end of the junction differs, possibly owing to a read error. This sequence joins TRBV14 and TRBJ2-7; tentatively, D is TRBD2 (5 bases). The CDR3 has 18 residues. In germline, CDR1 is SGHDN, CDR2 FVKESK. The DNA of the CDR3 is TGTCCCAGCAGCCAAGATGGAACCCAGGCGGGCAGGACCCACGAGCAGTACTTC. Its translation is CPSSQDGTQAGRTHEQYF. The full variable domain, rest sourced from reference TRBV14 and TRBJ2-7, is EAGVTQFPSHSVIEKGQTVTLRCDPISGHDNLYWYRRVMGKEIKFLLHFVKESKQDESGMPNNRFLAERTGGTYSTLKVQPAELEDSGVYFCPSSQDGTQAGRTHEQYFGPGTRLTVT.

The chain recombines TRBV10-2 with TRBJ2-7; perhaps TRBD2 as D (5 bases). V gave up 2 bases and J gave up 3 bases, with 11 bases separating them. The CDR3 extends over 14 amino acids. CDR1 WSHSY and CDR2 SAAADI come from the germline V gene. The CDR3 spells CASSERSEGYEQYF. The DNA for the CDR3 is TGCGCCAGCAGTGAGAGGTCAGAGGGCTACGAGCAGTACTTC.

CDR3 residues: CSASTGAAEAFF. In DNA, the CDR3 is TGCAGCGCCTCGACAGGGGCGGCTGAAGCTTTCTTT. This chain joins TRBV29-1 and TRBJ1-1, with 8 bases identical to TRBD1. The germline V gene has CDR1 SQVTM and CDR2 ANQGSEA. V dropped 7 bases and J dropped 6; count of bases not matched to a gene: 7. The CDR3 spans 12 residues.

The V call is TRBV19, the J call TRBJ2-1; possibly TRBD2 for D (7 bases). V lost 3 bases, J lost 2 bases, and 14 bases lay in between. From germline, CDR1 is LNHDA and CDR2 SQIVND (reference sequence). The CDR3 length is 16 residues. The CDR3 DNA sequence: TGTGCCAGTAGTATTAGGGGGGGCAGCGCCTACAATGAGCAGTTCTTC. Translating gives CASSIRGGSAYNEQFF.

V gene TRBV27 combines with J gene TRBJ2-7, with 8 bases that match TRBD1. The CDR3 loop spans 14 amino acids. Germline CDR1 MNHEY, CDR2 SMNVEV (reference sequence). V gave up 2 bases and J gave up 3 bases; unmatched junction bases: 3. This CDR3 is CASSLGGQGYEQYF. For the CDR3, the DNA is TGTGCCAGCAGTTTAGGCGGACAGGGCTACGAGCAGTACTTC.

The chain combines TRBV19 with TRBJ1-5; D might be TRBD1 (5 bases). V lost 11 bases and J 2 bases, leaving 16 bases between the germline ends. Per the germline V gene, CDR1 is LNHDA and CDR2 is SQIVND (reference sequence). CDR3 length: 14 amino acids. This CDR3 reads CAYPVGGGNQPQHF. CDR3 DNA: TGTGCCTATCCCGTCGGGGGTGGCAATCAGCCCCAGCATTTT.

The chain employs TRBV24-1 and TRBJ1-2; a weak D match, TRBD1 (6 bases). The CDR3 runs to 16 residues. Between the trimmed V and J ends, which lost 3 bases and 2 bases, there was a span of 15 bases. Germline V CDR1 and CDR2: KGHDR, SFDVKD. The CDR3 here is CATSDSETGRNYGYTF. The CDR3 nucleotides read TGTGCCACCAGTGATAGTGAGACAGGACGGAACTATGGCTACACCTTC.

The chain links TRBV6-1 to TRBJ2-6; possible D gene TRBD2, 5 bases. Germline CDR1 reads MNHNS; CDR2 reads SASEGT. This CDR3 is 15 amino acids long. V was pared by 2 bases and J by 1 base, with 6 bases between. The CDR3 sequence: CASSERGSGANVLTF. CDR3 in DNA: TGTGCCAGCAGTGAACGCGGGTCTGGGGCCAACGTCCTGACTTTC.

The rearrangement joins TRBV7-9 to TRBJ2-7; 12 nucleotides match TRBD1. Per the germline V gene, CDR1 is SEHNR and CDR2 is FQNEAQ (reference sequence). V lost 4 bases to trimming and J lost 8 bases; unmatched junction nucleotides: 9. CDR3 length equals 15 residues. CDR3 amino acids: CASSSTWDRGLKQYF. DNA of the CDR3: TGTGCCAGCAGCTCCACCTGGGACAGGGGGCTTAAGCAGTACTTC.

The chain employs TRBV25-1 and TRBJ1-2; no clear D. The V and J ends lost 1 base and 4 bases respectively, with 10 bases between them. Per germline, CDR1 MGHDK and CDR2 SYGVNS. The length of the CDR3 is 14 residues. Here the CDR3 DNA reads TGTGCCAGCAGTGAATCTAGAGCCGCCTATGGCTACACCTTC. This sequence encodes CASSESRAAYGYTF.

J is TRBJ2-7 and V is TRBV27; 11 bases are a match to TRBD2. There are 15 residues in the CDR3. Trimming at V came to 5 bases and at J to 7 bases, leaving 10 bases not matched to a gene. CDR1 and CDR2 from the germline V gene are MNHEY and SMNVEV (reference sequence). CDR3 bases: TGTGCCAGCAGTATGGGTAGCGGGGGGGCTTTTGAGCAGTACTTC. Amino acid sequence: CASSMGSGGAFEQYF.

The chain is built from TRBV5-1 and TRBJ2-7; D gene ambiguous. Per germline, CDR1 SGHRS and CDR2 YFSETQ. This CDR3 contains 13 residues. Trimming removed 1 base from V and 0 bases from J, with 5 bases in between. CDR3 DNA sequence: TGCGCCAGCAGCTTGACTCCCTCCTACGAGCAGTACTTC. Its translation: CASSLTPSYEQYF.

This CDR3 reads CASSVGWGGKLFF. In DNA form, the CDR3 reads TGTGCCAGCAGCGTCGGTTGGGGCGGAAAACTGTTTTTT. The rearrangement links TRBV7-9 to TRBJ1-4; D is perhaps TRBD1 (5 bases). This CDR3 is built from 13 residues. The germline gives CDR1 SEHNR, CDR2 FQNEAQ (reference sequence). Trimming pared 5 bases from V and 10 bases from J, leaving 14 bases between.

This clone was seen a few times. This chain connects TRBV18 to TRBJ1-6; TRBD1 is a possible D gene (5 bases). Trimming stripped 6 bases from V and 7 bases from J, with 13 bases between. Germline values: CDR1 KGHSH, CDR2 LQKENI. The CDR3 spans 14 residues. The CDR3 DNA sequence: TGTGCCAGCTCGGGCGGGACGAAAAATTCACCCCTCCACTTT. This encodes CASSGGTKNSPLHF. Drawing the rest from reference TRBV18 and TRBJ1-6, the complete variable domain is NAGVMQNPRHLVRRRGQEARLRCSPMKGHSHVYWYRQLPEEGLKFMVYLQKENIIDESGMPKERFSAEFPKEGPSILRIQQVVRGDSAAYFCASSGGTKNSPLHFGNGTRLTVT.

This clone was recorded once. This chain connects TRBV10-2 to TRBJ2-7; D is undetermined. Germline lookup yields CDR1 WSHSY and CDR2 SAAADI. This CDR3 contains 12 residues. V lost 4 bases to trimming and J lost 3 bases, with 7 bases between them. In DNA, the CDR3 is TGCGCCAGCAGTGCTCTGCGCTACGAGCAGTACTTC. This encodes CASSALRYEQYF.

This clone has just one count. The J gene is TRBJ1-6, the V gene TRBV30, with D hard to call. This CDR3 comprises 15 residues. Germline V CDR1 and CDR2: GTSNPN, SVGIG (reference sequence). Between the trimmed V and J ends, which lost 3 bases and 0 bases, there was a span of 9 bases. This CDR3 is CAWRVPSSYNSPLHF. CDR3 nucleotide sequence: TGTGCCTGGAGGGTCCCGAGCTCCTATAATTCACCCCTCCACTTT.

This chain links TRBV6-5 with TRBJ2-2; 7 nucleotides line up with TRBD1. CDR1 is MNHEY, CDR2 SVGAGI, per germline. CDR3 length equals 14 residues. The ends lost 4 bases at V and 4 bases at J; junction bases unmatched: 3. The CDR3 DNA is TGTGCCAGCAGTTCCGGGACAGCCACCGGGGAGCTGTTTTTT. This gives the protein CASSSGTATGELFF.

This chain connects TRBV27 to TRBJ1-1, with D tentatively TRBD1 (5 bases). The V gene's germline CDR1 is MNHEY and CDR2 SMNVEV (reference sequence). The length of the CDR3 is 18 residues. Between the trimmed V and J ends, which lost 2 bases and 2 bases, there was a span of 21 bases. The CDR3 region has the DNA TGTGCCAGCAGTTTAGTTCGGGGGGTGGGTTTTGGAAACACTGAAGCTTTCTTT. Amino acids: CASSLVRGVGFGNTEAFF.

The chain couples TRBV4-3 to TRBJ2-7; 7 bases are a match to TRBD2. From germline, CDR1 is LGHNA and CDR2 YSLEER. The CDR3 runs 16 residues. Germline trimming cut 1 base from V and 2 bases from J; bases unmatched to any gene: 8. The CDR3 nucleotides are TGCGCCAGCAGCCAAGTCGGTGCAGCGGGGACCTACGAGCAGTACTTC. Its protein product is CASSQVGAAGTYEQYF.

The CDR3 DNA reads as TGTGCCAGCAGTGTAGACAGGGGATCTGGAAACACCATATATTTT. Residues: CASSVDRGSGNTIYF. The chain links TRBV2 to TRBJ1-3; 8 bases are shared with TRBD1. In germline, CDR1 is SNHLY, CDR2 FYNNEI. The CDR3 length is 15 residues. J was trimmed by 1 base and V by 4 bases; bases with no gene match: 3.

The CDR3 DNA reads as TGTGCCAGCAGCCGAGACCTAGCGCCACTAGCGGGGGAGTACGAGCAGTACTTC. Translation gives CASSRDLAPLAGEYEQYF. This chain links TRBV4-2 with TRBJ2-7, with TRBD2 matching over 11 bases. The CDR3 covers 18 residues. Per the germline V gene, CDR1 is LGHNA and CDR2 is YNFKEQ. The ends lost 4 bases at V and 4 bases at J; junction bases unmatched: 15.

A single count supports this clone. The V and J genes are TRBV18 and TRBJ2-7; TRBD2 aligns across 13 bases. The CDR3 loop spans 15 amino acids. J was trimmed by 3 bases and V by 5 bases; bases with no gene match: 4. CDR1 KGHSH and CDR2 LQKENI come from the germline V gene. The CDR3 bases are TGTGCCAGCTCAAACGGGACTAGCGGGATCTACGAGCAGTACTTC. The encoded protein is CASSNGTSGIYEQYF.

This rearrangement joins TRBV27 to TRBJ1-5; 7 nucleotides agree with TRBD1. Germline V gene data show CDR1 as MNHEY and CDR2 as SMNVEV (reference sequence). This CDR3 region has 15 residues. V lost 6 bases and J lost 5; bases outside the gene matches: 10. The CDR3: CASSPTGLGYQPQHF. DNA of the CDR3: TGTGCCAGCAGCCCGACAGGGCTTGGTTATCAGCCCCAGCATTTT.

This chain joins TRBV6-4 and TRBJ1-2; TRBD1 matches at 10 bases. The CDR3 runs 15 residues. J was trimmed by 4 bases and V by 5 bases; bases with no gene match: 7. Looked up from germline, CDR1 is MRHNA and CDR2 is SNTAGT. CDR3 loop: CASSPTDRGLYGYTF. DNA for the CDR3: TGTGCCAGCAGTCCAACTGACAGGGGGCTCTATGGCTACACCTTC.

V and J are TRBV5-4 and TRBJ1-2, with TRBD1 matching 9 bases. With 4 bases clipped from V and 3 bases from J, the junction kept 10 bases outside the gene matches. The length of the CDR3 is 16 residues. From germline, CDR1 is SGHNT and CDR2 YYREEE (reference sequence). The CDR3 loop reads CASSPRAGQGDYGYTF. The CDR3 nucleotides read TGTGCCAGCAGCCCCAGGGCGGGACAGGGTGACTATGGCTACACCTTC.